Here is one T cell receptor (beta chain) with its context. As yet, its antigen is unknown. This entry comes from a study of monozygotic twins with inflammatory bowel disease. Added by template switching were UMIs that each held a 6-nucleotide sample barcode. The study subjected TCRalpha and TCRbeta cDNA to two nested PCRs of approximately 16 and 10 cycles. Each CDR3 protein gets one entry in TCRdb, which reprocessed the 5' RACE reads and gives no DNA. The specimen's table records about 160,000 distinct CDR3 sequences. Study-level findings and limits: Relative clonotype sharing with others was diminished in IBD patients versus healthy twins, particularly with disease activity. IBD patients displayed reduced TCRbeta diversity (inverse Simpson) when set against healthy co-twins.

Germline CDR1 reads DFQATT; CDR2 reads SNEGSKA (reference sequence). The length of the CDR3 is 13 residues. The gene calls are TRBV20-1 and TRBJ2-7. The origin of this receptor is a human donor with ulcerative colitis or Crohn's disease, or a healthy co-twin of an affected twin (not recorded which). The specimen sequenced was blood. CDR3 residues: CSATEREPYEQYF.